The next 25 T cell receptor beta chains were all read from a single sample in a study of glioma-infiltrating T cells. The iRepertoire nested amplicon-rescue multiplex PCR amplified TCR alpha and beta CDR3s from RNA. TCRdb passed the multiplex PCR reads through MiXCR, listing each CDR3 protein once. Of around 390,000 distinct CDR3 sequences in the sample, around 38% are singletons; the top ten hold around 13%. Material: glioma tissue, nonneoplastic brain tissue, or PBMCs (not recorded which). The receptors originated from a human donor with low-grade glioma or glioblastoma, undergoing nonglioma brain surgery, or in good health (not recorded which).

The chain links TRBV28 to TRBJ2-2, with 7 bases that match TRBD1. J lost 2 bases, V lost 5 bases, and 5 bases had no gene match. The CDR3 runs 15 residues. Germline CDR1 reads MDHEN; CDR2 reads SYDVKM. The CDR3: CASSTDRENTGELFF. The CDR3 nucleotides are TGTGCCAGCAGTACCGACAGGGAAAACACCGGGGAGCTGTTTTTT. Variable domain in full (rest from reference TRBV28 and TRBJ2-2): DVKVTQSSRYLVKRTGEKVFLECVQDMDHENMFWYRQDPGLGLRLIYFSYDVKMKEKGDIPEGYSVSREKKERFSLILESASTNQTSMYLCASSTDRENTGELFFGEGSRLTVL.

In its sample, this clonotype was seen many times. The rearrangement links TRBV28 to TRBJ1-1; 7 nucleotides line up with TRBD1. The V and J ends lost 11 bases and 2 bases, in that order; junction bases with no gene match: 14. CDR1 MDHEN and CDR2 SYDVKM come from the germline V gene. CDR3 length: 15 residues. In DNA form, the CDR3 reads TGTGCCGTCTATCAGGGGGGGTGGGATAACACTGAAGCTTTCTTT. Translating it yields CAVYQGGWDNTEAFF.

There are many counts of this clonotype. The chain carries TRBV4-2 and TRBJ2-1; 10 bases are shared with TRBD2. The germline gives CDR1 LGHNA, CDR2 YNFKEQ. The CDR3 covers 16 residues. After removal of 4 bases from V and 6 bases from J, the junction contained 9 bases not matched to a gene. The CDR3 DNA sequence: TGTGCCAGCAGCCCACCGACTAGCGGGTCCCCCAATGAGCAGTTCTTC. This sequence encodes CASSPPTSGSPNEQFF.

This clonotype was observed at least ten times. V usage is TRBV20-1 and J usage is TRBJ2-5; D may be TRBD1 or TRBD2 (5 bases each). CDR3 length: 14 amino acids. Trimming removed 4 bases from V and 3 bases from J, with 15 bases in between. Germline CDR1 is DFQATT and CDR2 is SNEGSKA (reference sequence). CDR3 in amino acids: CSAIRDGREETQYF. The CDR3 DNA is TGCAGTGCTATCCGGGACGGCAGGGAAGAGACCCAGTACTTC.

Concerning this clonotype itself: One junction end does not reproduce the germline sequence, and a read error may be involved. The rearrangement uses TRBV9 and TRBJ2-6; a weak D match, TRBD1 (5 bases). Germline V gives CDR1 SGDLS, CDR2 YYNGEE. This CDR3 region has 15 residues. The CDR3 protein is CASSAQGSEANVLTF. CDR3 in DNA: TGTGCCAGCAGCGCGCAGGGCTCTGAGGCCAACGTCCTGACTTTC.

The V gene is TRBV30, the J gene TRBJ1-2; D not certain. This CDR3 has 12 amino acids. CDR1 and CDR2 from the germline V gene are GTSNPN and SVGIG (reference sequence). V dropped 2 bases and J dropped 2 bases, with 6 bases sitting between them. CDR3: CAWSPRNYGYTF. CDR3 sequence (DNA): TGTGCCTGGAGTCCCAGGAACTATGGCTACACCTTC.

V gene TRBV7-9 combines with J gene TRBJ2-7; 9 bases map to TRBD1. The junction had 5 bases not matched to a gene; V was cut back by 0 bases and J by 5 bases. This CDR3 is 15 amino acids long. Germline CDR1 SEHNR, CDR2 FQNEAQ (reference sequence). The CDR3 region has the DNA TGTGCCAGCAGCTTAGCCGGGACAGGGAATGACGAGCAGTACTTC. Encoded protein: CASSLAGTGNDEQYF.

This clonotype was seen a single time. The chain recombines TRBV24-1 with TRBJ1-5; D not certain. This CDR3 is 15 amino acids long. V dropped 5 bases and J dropped 3 bases, with 13 bases sitting between them. Germline-derived CDR1 and CDR2 are KGHDR and SFDVKD. The CDR3 sequence is CATSARNSPNQPQHF. CDR3 DNA sequence: TGTGCCACCAGTGCTCGTAACAGTCCCAATCAGCCCCAGCATTTT.

This clonotype has a count of ten or more. The rearrangement uses TRBV20-1 and TRBJ1-2; D ambiguous. The V gene's germline CDR1 is DFQATT and CDR2 SNEGSKA (reference sequence). The germline V and J ends were trimmed by 6 bases and 7 bases, with 9 bases remaining between them. CDR3 size: 10 residues. This CDR3 reads CSASAFGYTF. As DNA, the CDR3 is TGCAGTGCAAGTGCCTTTGGCTACACCTTC.

As concerns this clonotype: This may come from a read error, since a much larger clone is one base off. The chain carries TRBV7-2 and TRBJ2-1; TRBD2 aligns across 13 bases. Losses at the gene ends were 6 bases for V and 12 bases for J; bases not matched to a gene: 8. Germline-derived CDR1 and CDR2 are SGHTA and FQGNSA. CDR3 length: 14 amino acids. The CDR3 region is CASSFRTSGSGQFF. CDR3 DNA sequence: TGTGCCAGCAGTTTCCGGACTAGCGGGAGCGGGCAGTTCTTC.

The chain recombines TRBV13 with TRBJ1-1; TRBD1 might be the D (6 bases). CDR1 and CDR2 (germline): PRHDT, FYEKMQ (reference sequence). The CDR3 contains 14 residues. The V gene lost 3 bases and the J gene lost 1 base, with 9 bases spanning the gap. The CDR3 region is CASSFRTANTEAFF. Here the CDR3 DNA reads TGTGCCAGCAGCTTTAGGACAGCGAACACTGAAGCTTTCTTT.

This clonotype occurred many times. The chain carries TRBV6-6 and TRBJ2-3, with D possibly being TRBD2 (6 bases). The ends were cut back, 2 bases at V and 4 bases at J, with 7 bases in the middle. Germline CDR1 MNHNY, CDR2 SVGAGI (reference sequence). The CDR3 has 13 amino acids. DNA of the CDR3: TGTGCCAGCAGTTACCGGAGGGCAGATACGCAGTATTTT. Its protein is CASSYRRADTQYF.

The V and J genes are TRBV6-1 and TRBJ2-7; possibly TRBD2 for D (5 bases). Trimming removed 4 bases from V and 5 bases from J, with 9 bases in between. The germline V gene encodes CDR1 MNHNS and CDR2 SASEGT. The CDR3 is 12 residues long. The DNA for the CDR3 is TGTGCCAGCAGTGCCCCCGGGGACGAGCAGTACTTC. Encoded protein: CASSAPGDEQYF.

The chain recombines TRBV20-1 with TRBJ1-6; 8 bases are a match to TRBD1. The CDR3 runs to 16 residues. With 8 bases clipped from V and 9 bases from J, the junction kept 18 bases outside the gene matches. The germline V gene encodes CDR1 DFQATT and CDR2 SNEGSKA (reference sequence). CDR3 DNA sequence: TGCAGTTCAAAAAACCTTATTATGGACAGGGTTTCACCCCTCCACTTT. It yields the protein CSSKNLIMDRVSPLHF.

Regarding this clonotype: A read error is possible here, since a much larger clone lies one base away. This rearrangement joins TRBV6-7 to TRBJ2-3, with D hard to call. TRBV6-7 is identified as an open reading frame with a role that is uncertain. This CDR3 spans 15 amino acids. CDR3 bases: TGTGCCAGCAGATACTCGAGTAGCAGAAGAGATACGCAGTATTTT. Translating it yields CASRYSSSRRDTQYF.

On this clonotype: This could be a read error, since a much larger clone is one nucleotide away. The CDR3 end shows no conserved phenylalanine or tryptophan, and so a read error is likely. The rearrangement uses TRBV15 and TRBJ1-1; TRBD1 aligns across 9 bases. The CDR3 runs 15 residues. V shed 3 bases, J shed 2 bases, and the junction held 4 bases outside the gene matches. Germline CDR1 LNHNV, CDR2 YYDKDF (reference sequence). The CDR3 DNA is TGTGCCACCAGCAGGGGACAGGGTGAAAACACTGAAGCTTTCTCT. Protein product: CATSRGQGENTEAFS.

The chain is built from TRBV7-2 and TRBJ2-3; 11 bases line up with TRBD2. The CDR3 is 17 residues long. Trimming cost V 4 bases and J 4 bases; bases outside gene matches: 10. CDR1 is SGHTA and CDR2 is FQGNSA in the germline V gene. The CDR3 is CASSSPESSGRADTQYF. DNA of the CDR3: TGTGCCAGCAGCTCCCCGGAGAGTAGCGGGAGGGCAGATACGCAGTATTTT.

The chain links TRBV27 to TRBJ1-2; a possible D gene is TRBD1 (6 bases). CDR1 and CDR2 from the germline V gene are MNHEY and SMNVEV (reference sequence). V gave up 6 bases and J gave up 6 bases, with 29 bases separating them. The CDR3 sequence is 18 residues long. The CDR3 protein is CASSLVGWGRPSANGYTF. In nucleotides, the CDR3 is TGTGCCAGCAGCTTAGTGGGTTGGGGGCGTCCGAGCGCGAATGGCTACACCTTC.

Only a few counts were recorded for this clonotype. The CDR3 DNA is TGCGCCAGCAGCTCACCGGTAAGGGGCGGCACTGAAGCTTTCTTT. It codes for CASSSPVRGGTEAFF. This sequence joins TRBV5-1 and TRBJ1-1; D is perhaps TRBD1 (5 bases). Germline V CDR1 and CDR2: SGHRS, YFSETQ. There are 15 residues in the CDR3. Trimming left V 3 bases short and J 4 bases short, with 16 bases between.

About this clonotype: A much bigger clone sits one base away, suggesting this may be a read error. The CDR3 does not end in the conserved phenylalanine or tryptophan, so this is likely a read error. The chain combines TRBV28 with TRBJ2-1, with D perhaps assigned TRBD1 or TRBD2 (6 bases each). Germline CDR1 reads MDHEN; CDR2 reads SYDVKM. The CDR3 sequence is 18 residues long. The ends were cut back, 3 bases at V and 6 bases at J, with 24 bases in the middle. The CDR3 sequence: CASSLDSPGTRKTNEQFS. As DNA, the CDR3 is TGTGCCAGCAGTTTGGACAGCCCCGGGACTCGGAAAACCAATGAGCAGTTCTCC.

In regard to this clonotype: A clone one base away is much larger, so this may be a read error. This chain connects TRBV15 to TRBJ2-7; tentative D call: TRBD1 (5 bases). The CDR3 is 13 residues long. The ends were cut back, 9 bases at V and 4 bases at J, with 16 bases in the middle. CDR1 is LNHNV, CDR2 YYDKDF, per germline (reference sequence). CDR3 amino acids: CATEAQGAYEQYF. For the CDR3, the DNA is TGTGCCACTGAGGCTCAAGGGGCGTACGAGCAGTACTTC.

This chain uses TRBV7-2 with TRBJ2-1; D is uncertain. The V and J ends lost 5 bases and 4 bases respectively, with 9 bases between them. Germline V gives CDR1 SGHTA, CDR2 FQGNSA. This CDR3 is 13 amino acids long. Here the CDR3 reads CASSPAGYNEQFF. CDR3 DNA sequence: TGTGCCAGCAGCCCCGCCGGATACAATGAGCAGTTCTTC.

The genes are TRBV28 and TRBJ1-2, with 7 nucleotides matching TRBD1. Germline CDR1 and CDR2: MDHEN and SYDVKM. This CDR3 region has 13 residues. V was pared by 8 bases and J by 11 bases, with 14 bases of the junction left unmatched. The CDR3 loop reads CASGAGGHYRYTF. In nucleotides, the CDR3 is TGTGCCAGCGGGGCAGGGGGGCACTATAGATACACCTTC.

Of note for this clonotype: Possible read error: a much larger clone is one base away. The J gene is TRBJ2-1, the V gene TRBV27; D is perhaps TRBD1 or TRBD2 (5 bases each). The germline gives CDR1 MNHEY, CDR2 SMNVEV (reference sequence). The ends were cut back, 7 bases at V and 7 bases at J, with 20 bases in the middle. The CDR3 length is 15 residues. The CDR3 DNA sequence: TGTGCCAGCATCCGAGGCGTGTTAGGGGAGAATGAGCAGTTCTTC. Residues: CASIRGVLGENEQFF.

This clonotype was counted between two and nine times. This chain connects TRBV2 to TRBJ2-3, with D hard to call. CDR3 length equals 13 residues. Germline V gives CDR1 SNHLY, CDR2 FYNNEI. Deletions cut 6 bases from V and 0 bases from J, with 7 bases between. CDR3 DNA sequence: TGTGCCAGCAGCGCAACTAGCACAGATACGCAGTATTTT. Protein: CASSATSTDTQYF. The full variable domain, rest sourced from reference TRBV2 and TRBJ2-3, is EPEVTQTPSHQVTQMGQEVILRCVPISNHLYFYWYRQILGQKVEFLVSFYNNEISEKSEIFDDQFSVERPDGSNFTLKIRSTKLEDSAMYFCASSATSTDTQYFGPGTRLTVL.